A single T cell receptor (beta chain) is shown here with its context. The entry originates in a study of radiation and T cells in renal cell carcinoma. This CDR3 contains 13 residues. Per the germline V gene, CDR1 is ENHRY and CDR2 is SYGVKD. V lost 8 bases and J lost 0, with 9 bases in between. Here immunoSEQ multiplex PCR was the method, and the copy in TCRdb shows in-frame clones only, minus some. The table shows 150,000 to 190,000 clones, with approximately 86% occurring only once. Indicated time point: blood 2 weeks post-SBRT. Treatment described: 15 Gy SBRT to primary tumor, nephrectomy 4 weeks later.

This chain joins TRBV10-3 and TRBJ2-3, with D possibly TRBD1 on 5 matching bases. The sequences come from blood, collected from a patient whose treatment included radiotherapy and nephrectomy. This clonotype originated in a woman aged 45-60 years with renal cell carcinoma. The CDR3 coding sequence is TGTGCCATCTTAGGGGCTAGCACAGATACGCAGTATTTT. This gives the protein CAILGASTDTQYF.